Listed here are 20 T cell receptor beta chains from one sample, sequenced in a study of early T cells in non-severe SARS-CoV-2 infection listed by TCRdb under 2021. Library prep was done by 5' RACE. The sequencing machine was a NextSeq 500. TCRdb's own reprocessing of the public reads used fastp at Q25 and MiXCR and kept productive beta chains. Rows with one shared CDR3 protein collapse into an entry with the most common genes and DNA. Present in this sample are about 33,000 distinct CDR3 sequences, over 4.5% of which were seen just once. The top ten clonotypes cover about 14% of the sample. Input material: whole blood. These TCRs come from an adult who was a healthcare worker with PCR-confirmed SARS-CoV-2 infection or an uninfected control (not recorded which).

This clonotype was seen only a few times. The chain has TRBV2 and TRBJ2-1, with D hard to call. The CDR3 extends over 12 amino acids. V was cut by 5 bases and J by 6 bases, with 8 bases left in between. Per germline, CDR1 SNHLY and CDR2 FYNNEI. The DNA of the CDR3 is TGTGCCAGCAGTCGAGACATCAATGAGCAGTTCTTC. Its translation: CASSRDINEQFF.

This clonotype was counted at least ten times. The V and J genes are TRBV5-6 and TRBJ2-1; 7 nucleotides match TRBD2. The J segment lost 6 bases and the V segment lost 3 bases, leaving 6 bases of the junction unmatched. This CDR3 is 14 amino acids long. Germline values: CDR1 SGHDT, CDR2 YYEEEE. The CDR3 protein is CASSWLLASNEQFF. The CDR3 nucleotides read TGTGCCAGCAGCTGGCTACTAGCGAGCAATGAGCAGTTCTTC.

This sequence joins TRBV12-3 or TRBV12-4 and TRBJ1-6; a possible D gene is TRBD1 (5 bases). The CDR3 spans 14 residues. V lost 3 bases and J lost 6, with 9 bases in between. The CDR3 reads CASSFGTGNSPLHF. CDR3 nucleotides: TGTGCCAGCAGTTTTGGGACGGGTAATTCACCCCTCCACTTT.

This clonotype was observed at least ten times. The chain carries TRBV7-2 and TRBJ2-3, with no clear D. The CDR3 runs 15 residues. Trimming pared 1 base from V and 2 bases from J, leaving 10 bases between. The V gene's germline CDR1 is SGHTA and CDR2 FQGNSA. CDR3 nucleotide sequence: TGTGCCAGCAGCTTAGGGTCAGCCTACACAGATACGCAGTATTTT. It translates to CASSLGSAYTDTQYF.

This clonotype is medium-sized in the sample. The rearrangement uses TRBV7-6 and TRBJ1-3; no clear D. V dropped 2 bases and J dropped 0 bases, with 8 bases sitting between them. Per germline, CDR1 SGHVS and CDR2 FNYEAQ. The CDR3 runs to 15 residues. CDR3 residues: CASSLLDSSGNTIYF. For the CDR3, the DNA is TGTGCCAGCAGCTTATTAGATAGCTCTGGAAACACCATATATTTT.

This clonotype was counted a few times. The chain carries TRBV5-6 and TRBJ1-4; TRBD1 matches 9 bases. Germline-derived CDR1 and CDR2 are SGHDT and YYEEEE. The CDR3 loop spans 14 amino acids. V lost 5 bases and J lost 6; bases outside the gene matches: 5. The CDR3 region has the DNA TGTGCCAGCAGACGGACAGGGGAGGATGAAAAACTGTTTTTT. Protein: CASRRTGEDEKLFF.

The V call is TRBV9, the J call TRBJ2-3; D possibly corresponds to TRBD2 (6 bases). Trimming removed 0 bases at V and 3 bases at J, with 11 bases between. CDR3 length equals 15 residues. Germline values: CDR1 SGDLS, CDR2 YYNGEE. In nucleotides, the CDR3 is TGTGCCAGCAGCGTAGGGATCAGCGGGACAGATACGCAGTATTTT. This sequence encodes CASSVGISGTDTQYF. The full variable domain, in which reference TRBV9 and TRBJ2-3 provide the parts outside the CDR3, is DSGVTQTPKHLITATGQRVTLRCSPRSGDLSVYWYQQSLDQGLQFLIQYYNGEERAKGNILERFSAQQFPDLHSELNLSSLELGDSALYFCASSVGISGTDTQYFGPGTRLTVL.

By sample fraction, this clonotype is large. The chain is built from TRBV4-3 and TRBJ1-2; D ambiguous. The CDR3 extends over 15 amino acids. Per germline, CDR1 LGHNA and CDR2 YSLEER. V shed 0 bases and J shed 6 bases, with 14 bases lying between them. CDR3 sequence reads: CASSQEEGRINGYTF. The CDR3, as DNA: TGCGCCAGCAGCCAAGAGGAGGGCAGGATAAATGGCTACACCTTC.

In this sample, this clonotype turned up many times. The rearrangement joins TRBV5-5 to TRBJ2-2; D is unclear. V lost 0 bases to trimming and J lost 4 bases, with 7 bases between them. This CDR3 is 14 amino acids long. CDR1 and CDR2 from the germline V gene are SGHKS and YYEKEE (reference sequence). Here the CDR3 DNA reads TGTGCCAGCAGCTTGGAAGGACGCACCGGGGAGCTGTTTTTT. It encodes CASSLEGRTGELFF.

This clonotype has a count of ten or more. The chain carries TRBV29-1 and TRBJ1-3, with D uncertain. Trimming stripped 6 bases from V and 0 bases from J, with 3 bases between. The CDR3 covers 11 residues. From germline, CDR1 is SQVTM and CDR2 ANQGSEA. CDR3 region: CSVHSGNTIYF. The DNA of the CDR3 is TGCAGCGTCCACTCTGGAAACACCATATATTTT.

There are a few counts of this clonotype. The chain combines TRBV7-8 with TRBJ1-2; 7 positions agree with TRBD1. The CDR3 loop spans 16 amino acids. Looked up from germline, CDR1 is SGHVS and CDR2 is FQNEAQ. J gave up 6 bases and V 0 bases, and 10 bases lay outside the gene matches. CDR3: CASSLATGVSGNGYTF. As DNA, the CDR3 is TGTGCCAGCAGCTTAGCCACAGGGGTCAGTGGGAATGGCTACACCTTC.

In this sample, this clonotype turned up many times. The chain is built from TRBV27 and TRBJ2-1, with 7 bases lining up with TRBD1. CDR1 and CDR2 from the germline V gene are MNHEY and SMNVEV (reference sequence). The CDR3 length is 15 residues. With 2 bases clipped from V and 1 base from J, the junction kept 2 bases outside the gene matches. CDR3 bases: TGTGCCAGCAGTTTAACAGGGGAGTCCTACAATGAGCAGTTCTTC. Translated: CASSLTGESYNEQFF.

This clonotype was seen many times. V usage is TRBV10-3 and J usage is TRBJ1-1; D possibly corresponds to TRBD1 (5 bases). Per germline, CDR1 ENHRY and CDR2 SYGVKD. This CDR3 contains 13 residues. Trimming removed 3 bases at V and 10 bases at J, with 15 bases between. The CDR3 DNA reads TGTGCCATCAGTGAAGGAGGGGATTCTGGAGCTTTCTTT. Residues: CAISEGGDSGAFF.

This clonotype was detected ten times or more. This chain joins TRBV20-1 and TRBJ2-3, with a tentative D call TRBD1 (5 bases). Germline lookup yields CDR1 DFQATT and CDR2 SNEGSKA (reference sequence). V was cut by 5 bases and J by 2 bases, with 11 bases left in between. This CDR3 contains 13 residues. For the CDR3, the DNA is TGCAGTGCTCATGACAGATACACAGATACGCAGTATTTT. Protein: CSAHDRYTDTQYF.

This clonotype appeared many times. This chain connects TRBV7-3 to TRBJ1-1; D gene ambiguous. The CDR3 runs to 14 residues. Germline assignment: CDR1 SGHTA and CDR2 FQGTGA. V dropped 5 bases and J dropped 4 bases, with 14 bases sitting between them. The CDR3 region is CASSPRPGITEAFF. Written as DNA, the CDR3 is TGTGCCAGCAGCCCTCGACCCGGGATCACTGAAGCTTTCTTT. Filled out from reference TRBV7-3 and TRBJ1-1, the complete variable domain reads GAGVSQTPSNKVTEKGKYVELRCDPISGHTALYWYRQSLGQGPEFLIYFQGTGAADDSGLPNDRFFAVRPEGSVSTLKIQRTERGDSAVYLCASSPRPGITEAFFGQGTRLTVV.

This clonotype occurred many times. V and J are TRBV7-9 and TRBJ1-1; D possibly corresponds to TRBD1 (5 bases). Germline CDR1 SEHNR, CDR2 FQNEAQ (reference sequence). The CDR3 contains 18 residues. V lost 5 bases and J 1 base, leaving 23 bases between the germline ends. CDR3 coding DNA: TGTGCCAGCAGCCTTAAACTTTCGTGGGACTCGAAGAACACTGAAGCTTTCTTT. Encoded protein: CASSLKLSWDSKNTEAFF.

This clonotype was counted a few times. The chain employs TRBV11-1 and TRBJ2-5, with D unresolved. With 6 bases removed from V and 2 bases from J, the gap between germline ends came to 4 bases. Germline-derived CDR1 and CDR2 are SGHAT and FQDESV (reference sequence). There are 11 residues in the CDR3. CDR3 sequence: CASSRQETQYF. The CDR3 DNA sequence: TGTGCCAGCAGTAGACAAGAGACCCAGTACTTC.

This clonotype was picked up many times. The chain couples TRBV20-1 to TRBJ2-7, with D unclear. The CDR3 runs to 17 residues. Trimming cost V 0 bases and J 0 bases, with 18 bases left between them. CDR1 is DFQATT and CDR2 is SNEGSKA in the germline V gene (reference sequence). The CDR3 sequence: CSARDRFSKQSSYEQYF. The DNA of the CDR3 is TGCAGTGCTAGAGATCGTTTTAGCAAGCAGAGCTCCTACGAGCAGTACTTC.

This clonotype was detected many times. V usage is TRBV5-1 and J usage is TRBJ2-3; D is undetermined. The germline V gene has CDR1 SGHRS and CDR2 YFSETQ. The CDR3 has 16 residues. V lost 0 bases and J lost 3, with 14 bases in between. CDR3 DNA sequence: TGCGCCAGCAGCTTGGCCCAAGGGCTGGGGACAGATACGCAGTATTTT. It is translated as CASSLAQGLGTDTQYF.

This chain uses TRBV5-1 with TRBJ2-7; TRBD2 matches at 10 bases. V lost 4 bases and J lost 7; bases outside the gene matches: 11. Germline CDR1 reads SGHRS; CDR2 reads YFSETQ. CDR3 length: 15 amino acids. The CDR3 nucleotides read TGCGCCAGCAGCCGGGGACTAGCGAGGGTCGATGAGCAGTACTTC. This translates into CASSRGLARVDEQYF.